The 27 T cell receptor beta chains reported below all come from one sample, sequenced in a study of tumor-infiltrating lymphocytes in glioblastoma multiforme. Multiple V-beta primers and a C-beta primer amplified TCRB from RNA. In TCRdb, the multiplex PCR reads were re-called with MiXCR into one record per CDR3 protein. Among 25,000 to 35,000 distinct CDR3 sequences listed, 61% were seen once. Sequencing used brain tumor tissue. Receptors were obtained from a male donor with glioblastoma.

The chain carries TRBV11-3 and TRBJ2-1; either TRBD1 or TRBD2 may fit D (6 bases each). Germline V gene sequence: CDR1 SGHNT, CDR2 YENEEA. V lost 4 bases, J lost 9 bases, and 13 bases lay in between. This CDR3 has 13 residues. The CDR3 sequence is CASSSEGDGEQFF. The CDR3 nucleotides are TGTGCCAGCAGCTCGGAGGGGGATGGTGAGCAGTTCTTC.

In the case of this clonotype: A read error may be the cause here, since a much bigger clone is one base away. The V call is TRBV5-1, the J call TRBJ2-1, with 7 bases lining up with TRBD2. The CDR3 runs to 14 residues. Germline assignment: CDR1 SGHRS and CDR2 YFSETQ. The CDR3 DNA follows: TGCGCCAGCAGCACAGGACTAGTTTACAATGCGCAGTTCTTC. This gives the protein CASSTGLVYNAQFF.

With regard to this clonotype: A much larger clone differs from this one at a single base, so this may be a read error. This rearrangement joins TRBV2 to TRBJ2-1; 10 positions match TRBD2. Germline V CDR1 and CDR2: SNHLY, FYNNEI. The CDR3 spans 17 residues. As DNA, the CDR3 is TGTGCCAGCAGTGAAGCGAAACTAGCGGGACCCTACAATGAGCGGTTCTTC. It yields the protein CASSEAKLAGPYNERFF.

CDR3 amino acids: CASSFGIGGERWVNSPLHF. CDR3 nucleotide sequence: TGTGCCAGCAGCTTCGGGATAGGGGGCGAGAGATGGGTGAATTCACCCCTCCACTTT. The chain carries TRBV7-9 and TRBJ1-6; TRBD1 matches at 7 bases. The germline V gene encodes CDR1 SEHNR and CDR2 FQNEAQ (reference sequence). CDR3 length equals 19 residues. V lost 3 bases, J lost 7 bases, and 18 bases stayed unmatched.

Many counts were recorded for this clonotype. V usage is TRBV20-1 and J usage is TRBJ2-3; TRBD2 matches 8 bases. V gave up 6 bases and J gave up 8 bases; unmatched junction bases: 10. This CDR3 spans 13 amino acids. Germline V gene lookup returns CDR1 DFQATT and CDR2 SNEGSKA (reference sequence). The CDR3 DNA follows: TGCAGTGCCCCTTCGGGGGGGGGGGTTACGCAGTATTTT. It encodes CSAPSGGGVTQYF.

The sample holds one count of this clonotype. Germline and junction disagree at one end, which may indicate a read error. DNA of the CDR3: TGCAATGCTCCAACGTCAGGGGTCAATGAGAAACTGTTTTTT. Protein product: CNAPTSGVNEKLFF. This sequence joins TRBV20-1 and TRBJ1-4; the D gene is possibly TRBD1 (6 bases). CDR3 length equals 14 residues. The germline V gene has CDR1 DFQATT and CDR2 SNEGSKA (reference sequence).

This rearrangement joins TRBV12-3 or TRBV12-4 to TRBJ1-3; D not certain. The CDR3 totals 13 residues. V was shortened by 10 bases and J by 0 bases, with 10 bases between the two germline ends. The CDR3: CATPLGSGNTIYF. In nucleotides, the CDR3 is TGTGCCACCCCGCTTGGCTCTGGAAACACCATATATTTT.

With regard to this clonotype: A read error may produce the germline difference seen at one junction end. V and J are TRBV10-3 and TRBJ2-7, with 7 bases that match TRBD1. Per the germline V gene, CDR1 is ENHRY and CDR2 is SYGVKD. This CDR3 is built from 16 residues. The CDR3 here is CAISESDRDSSYGQYF. The CDR3 nucleotides are TGTGCCATCAGTGAGTCGGATAGGGACAGCTCCTACGGGCAGTACTTC.

This clonotype was picked up one time. The V gene is TRBV10-3, the J gene TRBJ2-5, with 8 bases lining up with TRBD1. Germline CDR1 reads ENHRY; CDR2 reads SYGVKD. Trimming took 3 bases from V and 8 from J; bases not matched to a gene: 8. CDR3 length: 14 amino acids. The CDR3 reads CAISEEQGGGTQYF. The CDR3 coding sequence is TGTGCCATCAGTGAAGAACAGGGGGGAGGTACCCAGTACTTC.

This clonotype was found once. The rearrangement joins TRBV20-1 to TRBJ2-1, with a weak D call TRBD2 (5 bases). Germline V gives CDR1 DFQATT, CDR2 SNEGSKA (reference sequence). The CDR3 consists of 14 residues. Trimming removed 5 bases from V and 9 bases from J, with 20 bases in between. CDR3 sequence: CSAGLNSANIEQFF. CDR3 in DNA: TGCAGTGCTGGACTGAATAGCGCTAACATTGAGCAGTTCTTC.

This clonotype was counted once. A junction end diverges from the germline sequence, so it may reflect a read error. J is TRBJ2-2 and V is TRBV12-3 or TRBV12-4, with TRBD2 matching over 8 bases. This CDR3 has 16 residues. For the CDR3, the DNA is TGTGCCAGCAGTTTAGTCTGTCTAGCGGGCACCGGGGAGCGGTTTTTT. This translates into CASSLVCLAGTGERFF.

The rearrangement uses TRBV30 and TRBJ1-4; 7 positions match TRBD1. Unmatched junction bases numbered 7, after V lost 4 bases and J lost 5 bases. CDR3 length equals 14 residues. Germline V CDR1 and CDR2: GTSNPN, SVGIG (reference sequence). The CDR3 nucleotides are TGTGCCTGGAACGCCAGGGGGGAAAATGAAAAACTGTTTTTT. It is translated as CAWNARGENEKLFF.

As regards this clonotype: At one of its ends the junction is not consistent with the germline gene, which may arise from a read error. In nucleotides, the CDR3 is TGTGCCGGCAGCTTGAATGCGGAAATGAGCTACGAGCAGTACTTC. Translating gives CAGSLNAEMSYEQYF. The rearrangement links TRBV5-6 to TRBJ2-7, with unresolved D. CDR1 SGHDT and CDR2 YYEEEE come from the germline V gene. The CDR3 contains 15 residues.

This clonotype has at least ten counts. This chain connects TRBV6-5 to TRBJ2-3; D remains unclear. V dropped 0 bases and J dropped 7 bases, with 8 bases sitting between them. Germline V gene data show CDR1 as MNHEY and CDR2 as SVGAGI. This CDR3 is built from 13 residues. CDR3 in amino acids: CASSYSSGYTQYF. The CDR3 nucleotides read TGTGCCAGCAGTTACTCGAGTGGTTATACGCAGTATTTT.

Turning to this clonotype: A much larger clone lies a single base off, so this may be a read error. This sequence joins TRBV7-9 and TRBJ1-1; D unclear. The CDR3 has 13 residues. Germline lookup yields CDR1 SEHNR and CDR2 FQNEAQ (reference sequence). V lost 2 bases to trimming and J lost 4 bases, with 8 bases between them. CDR3 residues: CASSLTGGTEAFF. The CDR3, as DNA: TGTGCCAGCAGCTTAACGGGAGGCACTGAAGCTTTCTTT.

J is TRBJ2-3 and V is TRBV6-5; a possible D gene is TRBD1 (5 bases). Trimming left V 7 bases short and J 11 bases short, with 25 bases between. CDR3 length: 15 residues. Germline values: CDR1 MNHEY, CDR2 SVGAGI. The CDR3 protein is CASTPSVVRTYRQYF. CDR3 coding DNA: TGTGCCAGCACCCCCAGCGTGGTGAGGACATATAGGCAGTATTTT.

V usage is TRBV29-1 and J usage is TRBJ2-3; no reliable D call. The CDR3 covers 11 residues. Germline-derived CDR1 and CDR2 are SQVTM and ANQGSEA. V shed 8 bases and J shed 11 bases, with 17 bases lying between them. This CDR3 reads CSSGPVNRQYF. CDR3 sequence (DNA): TGCAGCTCCGGACCAGTCAATAGGCAGTATTTT.

This clonotype is judged medium-sized. The V and J genes are TRBV29-1 and TRBJ2-5; the match to TRBD2 covers 10 bases. This CDR3 spans 14 amino acids. Trimming cost V 3 bases and J 6 bases; bases outside gene matches: 7. Germline V lookup: CDR1 SQVTM, CDR2 ANQGSEA. The CDR3 coding sequence is TGCAGCGTTGAGCGTAGCGGGAGGTTAAAGACCCAGTACTTC. Residues: CSVERSGRLKTQYF.

This clonotype showed up just a few times. The germline gene is not matched at one end of the junction; a read error may be the cause. V gene TRBV5-1 combines with J gene TRBJ2-3; D remains unclear. The germline V gene encodes CDR1 SGHRS and CDR2 YFSETQ. The CDR3 length is 14 residues. The CDR3 loop is CASSQDQHTDMQYF. The CDR3 nucleotides are TGCGCCAGCAGCCAGGACCAACACACAGATATGCAGTATTTT.

About this clonotype: An end of the junction differs from the germline gene, which may be a read error. CDR3 DNA: TGCAGTGCTAGAGATCTCGTTAGCGAAACCTACGAGCAGCACTTC. Amino acids: CSARDLVSETYEQHF. V gene TRBV20-1 combines with J gene TRBJ2-7; D might be TRBD2 (5 bases). The CDR3 covers 15 residues. Germline V gene data show CDR1 as DFQATT and CDR2 as SNEGSKA (reference sequence).

On this clonotype: One end of the junction fails to match germline, which may point to a read error. The chain has TRBV20-1 and TRBJ2-1; 7 bases align to TRBD1. The CDR3 has 13 amino acids. Germline V gene lookup returns CDR1 DFQATT and CDR2 SNEGSKA (reference sequence). The CDR3, as DNA: TGCAGTGCCAACAGGGGCCCGCACATTGAGCAGCTCTTC. This encodes CSANRGPHIEQLF.

Comments on this clonotype: This is likely a read error, given that the CDR3 carries no conserved phenylalanine or tryptophan at its end. The chain couples TRBV29-1 to TRBJ1-2, with D possibly TRBD1 on 5 matching bases. The germline CDR1 and CDR2 sequences are SQVTM and ANQGSEA. CDR3 length: 12 residues. The CDR3 protein is CSVSRENCGYTL. CDR3 coding DNA: TGCAGCGTCTCCAGGGAAAACTGTGGCTACACCCTC.

At least ten counts were recorded for this clonotype. The V gene is TRBV6-5, the J gene TRBJ2-3, with 8 bases matching TRBD2. Germline V gene sequence: CDR1 MNHEY, CDR2 SVGAGI. The CDR3 spans 15 residues. Losses at the gene ends were 2 bases for V and 1 base for J; bases not matched to a gene: 2. CDR3 in DNA: TGTGCCAGCAGTTACAGAGCGGGAGGCACAGATACGCAGTATTTT. This gives the protein CASSYRAGGTDTQYF.

This chain links TRBV20-1 with TRBJ2-5; 8 bases fit TRBD2. Germline CDR1 is DFQATT and CDR2 is SNEGSKA (reference sequence). The V gene end was trimmed by 2 bases and the J gene end by 4 bases; junction bases not matched to a gene: 9. The CDR3 length is 15 residues. In DNA, the CDR3 is TGCAGTGCTAGACAAGGTTCCGGGGGGGCAGAGACCCAGTACTTC. It codes for CSARQGSGGAETQYF.

The V and J genes are TRBV11-2 and TRBJ2-5, with D perhaps matching TRBD1 (5 bases). Germline V gives CDR1 SGHAT, CDR2 FQNNGV. Trimming pared 5 bases from V and 5 bases from J, leaving 12 bases between. The CDR3 is made up of 13 amino acids. The CDR3 is CASSLQGFETQYF. The CDR3 bases are TGTGCCAGCAGCCTCCAGGGTTTCGAGACCCAGTACTTC.

There are many counts of this clonotype. V gene TRBV20-1 combines with J gene TRBJ1-5; D not resolved. CDR3 size: 13 residues. The V end was cut by 3 bases, the J end by 7 bases, with 13 bases between. CDR1 is DFQATT, CDR2 SNEGSKA, per germline (reference sequence). CDR3 in amino acids: CSARVPGGQPQHF. In nucleotides, the CDR3 is TGCAGTGCTAGGGTGCCAGGCGGGCAGCCCCAGCATTTT.

J is TRBJ2-7 and V is TRBV20-1; 9 nucleotides align to TRBD2. Germline V gene data show CDR1 as DFQATT and CDR2 as SNEGSKA (reference sequence). With 1 base clipped from V and 13 bases from J, the junction kept 17 bases outside the gene matches. This CDR3 spans 15 amino acids. The CDR3 DNA reads as TGCAGTGCTAGAGGAGCCGGGACTAGCTTTGACGTGCATTACTTC. Residues: CSARGAGTSFDVHYF.